What follows are 21 T cell receptor beta chains derived from one specimen sequenced in a study of cytomegalovirus exposure and HLA in healthy donors. PCR involved 60 Vbeta and 13 Jbeta primers. Repertoires were generated with immunoSEQ multiplex PCR, while TCRdb's copy carries only in-frame clones and drops some. The sample lists more than 80,000 clones, around three quarters occurring once. Sequencing used PBMCs. These receptors were taken from a human donor in good health.

This clone was recorded a few times. The V gene is TRBV30, the J gene TRBJ2-7; D might be TRBD1 (6 bases). V lost 0 bases and J lost 4, with 16 bases in between. The CDR3 runs to 15 residues. Per germline, CDR1 GTSNPN and CDR2 SVGIG (reference sequence). CDR3 nucleotide sequence: TGTGCCTGGAGTGTTCCGGGCAGGGGTAGGTACGAGCAGTACTTC. It encodes CAWSVPGRGRYEQYF. Supplemented by reference TRBV30 and TRBJ2-7, the full variable domain reads SQTIHQWPATLVQPVGSPLSLECTVEGTSNPNLYWYRQAAGRGLQLLFYSVGIGQISSEVPQNLSASRPQDRQFILSSKKLLLSDSGFYLCAWSVPGRGRYEQYFGPGTRLTVT.

The sample holds many counts of this clone. This chain uses TRBV6-5 with TRBJ2-7; 8 bases are shared with TRBD2. This CDR3 comprises 15 residues. From germline, CDR1 is MNHEY and CDR2 SVGAGI. With 5 bases clipped from V and 2 bases from J, the junction kept 8 bases outside the gene matches. CDR3 nucleotide sequence: TGTGCCAGCAGTCCCCTTAGCGGGGTGGCCTACGAGCAGTACTTC. The encoded protein is CASSPLSGVAYEQYF.

The chain has TRBV30 and TRBJ1-5; 7 nucleotides match TRBD1. CDR3 length: 14 amino acids. Trimming removed 1 base from V and 2 bases from J; junction bases left unmatched: 2. Per germline, CDR1 GTSNPN and CDR2 SVGIG (reference sequence). CDR3 sequence reads: CAWSGGQGNQPQHF. As DNA, the CDR3 is TGTGCCTGGAGTGGTGGACAGGGCAATCAGCCCCAGCATTTT. Together with reference TRBV30 and TRBJ1-5, the CDR3 gives the full variable domain: SQTIHQWPATLVQPVGSPLSLECTVEGTSNPNLYWYRQAAGRGLQLLFYSVGIGQISSEVPQNLSASRPQDRQFILSSKKLLLSDSGFYLCAWSGGQGNQPQHFGDGTRLSIL.

The rearrangement joins TRBV5-1 to TRBJ1-4; 10 bases match TRBD1. Unmatched junction bases numbered 14, after V lost 3 bases and J lost 3 bases. CDR1 and CDR2 (germline): SGHRS, YFSETQ. This CDR3 spans 19 amino acids. The CDR3 reads CASSSGATGGALSNEKLFF. The CDR3 DNA is TGCGCCAGCAGCTCTGGGGCGACAGGGGGCGCGTTGTCTAATGAAAAACTGTTTTTT.

The chain couples TRBV6-1 to TRBJ1-1; TRBD1 is a possible D gene (6 bases). V gave up 2 bases and J gave up 1 base, with 11 bases separating them. This CDR3 contains 15 residues. Germline V lookup: CDR1 MNHNS, CDR2 SASEGT. CDR3 residues: CASSEPPRGNTEAFF. In nucleotides, the CDR3 is TGTGCCAGCAGTGAACCCCCCAGGGGGAACACTGAAGCTTTCTTT.

A few counts support this clone. The V gene is TRBV18, the J gene TRBJ1-5; D ambiguous. The CDR3 totals 14 residues. CDR1 KGHSH and CDR2 LQKENI come from the germline V gene. Trimming removed 3 bases at V and 2 bases at J, with 8 bases between. The CDR3 bases are TGTGCCAGCTCACCCCGTGAGGGCAATCAGCCCCAGCATTTT. This sequence encodes CASSPREGNQPQHF.

CDR3 protein: CASSQDRTTSVDTGELFF. The CDR3 DNA reads TGTGCCAGCAGCCAAGATCGCACGACTAGCGTCGACACCGGGGAGCTGTTTTTT. The chain has TRBV14 and TRBJ2-2; 8 nucleotides line up with TRBD2. Germline V gives CDR1 SGHDN, CDR2 FVKESK. The CDR3 is 18 residues long. J gave up 3 bases and V 0 bases, and 9 bases lay outside the gene matches.

V and J are TRBV9 and TRBJ2-5, with 8 bases identical to TRBD1. The germline V gene has CDR1 SGDLS and CDR2 YYNGEE. J gave up 5 bases and V 4 bases, and 13 bases lay outside the gene matches. The CDR3 loop spans 16 amino acids. The CDR3: CASSSRSDRVGETQYF. The CDR3 region has the DNA TGTGCCAGCAGCTCGAGATCGGACAGGGTGGGGGAGACCCAGTACTTC.

This rearrangement joins TRBV9 to TRBJ1-2; 9 bases match TRBD1. From germline, CDR1 is SGDLS and CDR2 YYNGEE. This CDR3 region has 15 residues. The junction had 11 bases not matched to a gene; V was cut back by 4 bases and J by 7 bases. CDR3 nucleotides: TGTGCCAGCAGCCCCACAGGGGGCGCGAGAGGTGGCTACACCTTC. This codes for CASSPTGGARGGYTF.

The chain employs TRBV7-2 and TRBJ1-1; tentative D call: TRBD1 (6 bases). Germline values: CDR1 SGHTA, CDR2 FQGNSA. Trimming took off 1 base at V and 2 bases at J, with 11 bases between the two ends. The CDR3 is made up of 15 amino acids. This CDR3 is CASSLVGTSNTEAFF. CDR3 nucleotides: TGTGCCAGCAGCTTAGTGGGGACAAGTAACACTGAAGCTTTCTTT.

On this clone itself: No DNA is shown, since the ends of the CDR3 on it are uncertain; the CDR3 is the one TCRdb lists. This chain links TRBV5-1 with TRBJ2-5; no check of the table's D call, TRBD1, against the DNA was made. Both ends counted, the CDR3 spans 14 residues. Germline V gene data show CDR1 as SGHRS and CDR2 as YFSETQ. CDR3 region: CASSFFGSQETQYF.

The V and J genes are TRBV5-5 and TRBJ1-4; 9 bases fit TRBD1. Germline loops: CDR1 SGHKS, CDR2 YYEKEE (reference sequence). V was pared by 4 bases and J by 8 bases, with 6 bases of the junction left unmatched. The CDR3 is 14 amino acids. In nucleotides, the CDR3 is TGTGCCAGCAGCACGGACAGGGGACGAGAAAAACTGTTTTTT. Its translation: CASSTDRGREKLFF.

The chain is built from TRBV5-4 and TRBJ2-3; D is perhaps TRBD2 (5 bases). The CDR3 consists of 13 residues. The germline V gene encodes CDR1 SGHNT and CDR2 YYREEE (reference sequence). Trimming removed 6 bases at V and 5 bases at J, with 13 bases between. The CDR3 sequence: CASNPIEGDTQYF. The CDR3 DNA reads TGTGCCAGCAACCCAATCGAGGGAGATACGCAGTATTTT.

V usage is TRBV6-1 and J usage is TRBJ2-7; 9 bases are shared with TRBD1. The CDR3 extends over 15 amino acids. The junction had 5 bases not matched to a gene; V was cut back by 5 bases and J by 0 bases. CDR1 and CDR2 (germline): MNHNS, SASEGT. Here the CDR3 DNA reads TGTGCCAGCAGTTTAACGACAGGGGGCTCCTACGAGCAGTACTTC. Its translation is CASSLTTGGSYEQYF.

About this clone: At one of its ends the junction is not consistent with the germline gene, which may arise from a read error. Other DNA sequences in the sample encode the same CDR3. V and J are TRBV7-2 and TRBJ2-7, with a possible D match to TRBD1 (6 bases). Germline V gene sequence: CDR1 SGHTA, CDR2 FQGNSA. The CDR3 has 11 residues. CDR3 loop: CASQGLYEQYF. The CDR3 coding sequence is TGCGCCAGCCAGGGGCTATACGAGCAGTACTTC. The variable domain in full, with the rest retrieved from reference TRBV7-2 and TRBJ2-7, is GAGVSQSPSNKVTEKGKDVELRCDPISGHTALYWYRQSLGQGLEFLIYFQGNSAPDKSGLPSDRFSAERTGGSVSTLTIQRTQQEDSAVYLCASQGLYEQYFGPGTRLTVT.

The chain employs TRBV2 and TRBJ1-4; 7 positions agree with TRBD1. The CDR3 extends over 14 amino acids. V lost 6 bases, J lost 3 bases, and 4 bases stayed unmatched. Germline lookup yields CDR1 SNHLY and CDR2 FYNNEI. Written as DNA, the CDR3 is TGTGCCAGCAGAGTTGGGACAGCTAATGAAAAACTGTTTTTT. It codes for CASRVGTANEKLFF.

This clone is a singleton in its sample. The rearrangement links TRBV6-1 to TRBJ1-2; TRBD1 might be the D (5 bases). Trimming removed 6 bases from V and 7 bases from J, with 12 bases in between. This CDR3 contains 12 residues. Germline assignment: CDR1 MNHNS and CDR2 SASEGT. The CDR3 here is CASRDIKSGYTF. DNA for the CDR3: TGTGCCAGCAGGGACATTAAGAGTGGCTACACCTTC.

The chain uses TRBV27 and TRBJ1-2; D unclear. The CDR3 length is 13 residues. Germline CDR1 and CDR2: MNHEY and SMNVEV (reference sequence). Trimming cost V 8 bases and J 3 bases, with 13 bases left between them. The CDR3: CASRRSFDYGYTF. The CDR3 DNA follows: TGTGCCAGCCGGAGGTCCTTTGACTATGGCTACACCTTC.

The chain couples TRBV14 to TRBJ2-7, with 11 bases that match TRBD2. With V trimmed by 6 bases and J by 5 bases, 6 bases remained unmatched. Germline V CDR1 and CDR2: SGHDN, FVKESK. The CDR3 runs to 14 residues. The CDR3 loop reads CASSLAGGYHEQYF. DNA of the CDR3: TGTGCCAGCAGTTTAGCGGGAGGGTACCACGAGCAGTACTTC.

This clone was seen a handful of times. The chain recombines TRBV27 with TRBJ2-6; a weak D match, TRBD2 (6 bases). Germline-derived CDR1 and CDR2 are MNHEY and SMNVEV (reference sequence). CDR3 length: 15 residues. Trimming removed 5 bases at V and 2 bases at J, with 10 bases between. The CDR3 region is CASSPWTTGANVLTF. The CDR3 DNA reads TGTGCCAGCAGTCCCTGGACTACTGGGGCCAACGTCCTGACTTTC.

The V call is TRBV10-3, the J call TRBJ1-4; D is uncertain. V lost 3 bases and J 4 bases, leaving 12 bases between the germline ends. CDR1 ENHRY and CDR2 SYGVKD come from the germline V gene. This CDR3 comprises 15 residues. The CDR3 DNA follows: TGTGCCATCAGTGACGGAGACGGTCGTAATGAAAAACTGTTTTTT. This translates into CAISDGDGRNEKLFF.